The sequence of this T cell receptor beta chain was determined in a study of OX40 agonist ivuxolimab in advanced cancers. Study-wide context: Patients were dosed with the agonistic anti-OX40 (CD134) antibody ivuxolimab. Partial response was recorded in three patients: one hepatocellular carcinoma and two cutaneous melanoma cases. Study-wide findings and caveats: On average, a greater number of expanded clones characterised CD8+ T cells relative to CD4+.

A word on this clone: Its antigen is unknown.

TCRdb keeps only in-frame clones here, not all; method: immunoSEQ multiplex PCR. The data show tens of thousands of clones, approximately 94% seen once. The receptor's source is an adult with an advanced solid tumor such as melanoma, head and neck, liver or kidney cancer. The specimen was CD4+ or CD8+ T cells sorted from blood, collected in a trial of the OX40 agonist ivuxolimab.

The CDR3 loop is CASTHPGGDSNQPQHF. DNA of the CDR3: TGTGCCAGCACCCACCCCGGGGGGGATAGCAATCAGCCCCAGCATTTT. The rearrangement uses TRBV28 and TRBJ1-5, with a weak D call TRBD1 (5 bases). With 7 bases removed from V and 0 bases from J, the gap between germline ends came to 16 bases. CDR3 length: 16 amino acids. CDR1 MDHEN and CDR2 SYDVKM come from the germline V gene.